These 14 T cell receptor beta chains were all obtained from the same sample, sequenced in a study of identical twins. Using its own MiXCR run on the 5' RACE reads, TCRdb lists one record per CDR3 protein. The sample holds about 890,000 distinct CDR3 sequences, 9% to 15% seen once. A further study also used this sample, focusing on yellow fever vaccine responses in identical twins.

Material: PBMCs. The receptors were gathered from a woman aged 18-35 years in good health.

The rearrangement joins TRBV11-2 to TRBJ1-1, with D perhaps matching TRBD1 (5 bases). Trimming shortened V by 1 base and J by 0 bases, and 12 bases separated the two germline ends. The CDR3 covers 16 residues. The germline V gene has CDR1 SGHAT and CDR2 FQNNGV. CDR3 protein: CASSLGRVNMNTEAFF. The CDR3 DNA reads as TGTGCCAGCAGCTTAGGCAGGGTAAACATGAACACTGAAGCTTTCTTT.

The V and J genes are TRBV5-1 and TRBJ2-6, with 7 bases matching TRBD1. The junction had 3 bases not matched to a gene; V was cut back by 5 bases and J by 1 base. The CDR3 has 15 residues. Germline loops: CDR1 SGHRS, CDR2 YFSETQ. The CDR3 spells CASRQQGSGANVLTF. CDR3 DNA sequence: TGCGCCAGCAGACAACAGGGGTCTGGGGCCAACGTCCTGACTTTC.

This clonotype was counted only a few times. This sequence joins TRBV27 and TRBJ1-2; D remains ambiguous. The CDR3 contains 13 residues. Trimming took 6 bases from V and 6 from J, leaving 14 bases between them. Germline lookup yields CDR1 MNHEY and CDR2 SMNVEV (reference sequence). The CDR3 region has the DNA TGTGCCAGCAGCTACGGACGGTCCCATGGCTACACCTTC. This codes for CASSYGRSHGYTF.

This clonotype was observed many times. The rearrangement uses TRBV5-1 and TRBJ2-7; 7 bases fit TRBD2. The germline CDR1 and CDR2 sequences are SGHRS and YFSETQ. The ends lost 4 bases at V and 3 bases at J; junction bases unmatched: 10. The CDR3 extends over 15 amino acids. The CDR3 here is CASSDLAETHYEQYF. The CDR3 DNA reads as TGCGCCAGCAGCGATCTAGCGGAAACACACTACGAGCAGTACTTC.

This clonotype was observed a few times. CDR3 nucleotides: TGCGCCAGCCGCGACAGGGAAGAGCAGTTCTTC. Residues: CASRDREEQFF. This chain connects TRBV5-1 to TRBJ2-1; 7 nucleotides match TRBD1. The CDR3 sequence is 11 residues long. Germline V CDR1 and CDR2: SGHRS, YFSETQ. The junction had 5 bases not matched to a gene; V was cut back by 7 bases and J by 10 bases.

This clonotype was seen a few times. This sequence joins TRBV27 and TRBJ1-2; 7 bases fit TRBD1. This CDR3 has 13 amino acids. V was pared by 5 bases and J by 4 bases, with 4 bases of the junction left unmatched. The V gene's germline CDR1 is MNHEY and CDR2 SMNVEV (reference sequence). This chain's CDR3 is CASSHRTGYGYTF. CDR3 DNA: TGTGCCAGCAGTCACCGGACAGGCTATGGCTACACCTTC.

This clonotype was seen a few times. This chain connects TRBV28 to TRBJ2-1; maybe TRBD2 (5 bases). CDR3 length equals 14 residues. V was cut by 2 bases and J by 5 bases, with 10 bases left in between. Germline V CDR1 and CDR2: MDHEN, SYDVKM. CDR3 in amino acids: CASSLKAVNNEQFF. In DNA form, the CDR3 reads TGTGCCAGCAGTTTAAAAGCGGTAAACAATGAGCAGTTCTTC.

The chain combines TRBV29-1 with TRBJ2-1; TRBD1 might be the D (5 bases). The V and J ends lost 6 bases and 4 bases respectively, with 7 bases between them. CDR3 size: 11 residues. The germline gives CDR1 SQVTM, CDR2 ANQGSEA. CDR3 nucleotides: TGCAGCGTGAACAGGTACAATGAGCAGTTCTTC. This codes for CSVNRYNEQFF.

Details on this clonotype: The junction and the germline gene differ at one end; a read error may be behind it. This chain links TRBV27 with TRBJ2-1, with TRBD1 as a possible D gene (5 bases). This CDR3 has 15 residues. Germline V gene data show CDR1 as MNHEY and CDR2 as SMNVEV (reference sequence). CDR3 coding DNA: TGTGCCAGCAGTCCCAGGGTCCTCAGTGGTACTGAGCAGTCCTTC. It encodes CASSPRVLSGTEQSF.

A few counts support this clonotype. The chain carries TRBV12-3 or TRBV12-4 and TRBJ2-2; the D gene is possibly TRBD2 (5 bases). V was pared by 5 bases and J by 3 bases, with 16 bases between. This CDR3 has 16 amino acids. CDR3 nucleotides: TGTGCCAGCAGTACTGTGGAGGTCGGGTACACCGGGGAGCTGTTTTTT. This sequence encodes CASSTVEVGYTGELFF.

The CDR3 here is CAFCTGTSGRISADTQYF. DNA for the CDR3: TGTGCCTTCTGTACGGGGACTAGCGGGAGGATTAGCGCAGATACGCAGTATTTT. This chain joins TRBV2 and TRBJ2-3, with TRBD2 matching 15 bases. V lost 11 bases to trimming and J lost 4 bases; unmatched junction nucleotides: 16. The CDR3 length is 18 residues. The germline V gene has CDR1 SNHLY and CDR2 FYNNEI.

The V and J genes are TRBV13 and TRBJ2-3; TRBD1 aligns across 8 bases. V lost 5 bases and J lost 2; bases outside the gene matches: 6. Germline V lookup: CDR1 PRHDT, CDR2 FYEKMQ (reference sequence). The CDR3 runs to 15 residues. The CDR3 DNA reads TGTGCCAGCAGCCGCAGGGGGCGCGTCACAGATACGCAGTATTTT. This codes for CASSRRGRVTDTQYF.

This clonotype was detected many times. The chain links TRBV15 to TRBJ1-6; tentatively, D is TRBD1 (6 bases). CDR1 is LNHNV and CDR2 is YYDKDF in the germline V gene (reference sequence). Trimming removed 3 bases at V and 6 bases at J, with 24 bases between. This CDR3 comprises 19 residues. The CDR3 DNA reads TGTGCCACCAGCAGCAGGGGACATAACGAAAGGTTAGGTAATTCACCCCTCCACTTT. Translating it yields CATSSRGHNERLGNSPLHF.

The V call is TRBV11-1, the J call TRBJ2-5; weak D call: TRBD2 (7 bases). The germline gives CDR1 SGHAT, CDR2 FQDESV (reference sequence). Trimming shortened V by 6 bases and J by 4 bases, and 27 bases separated the two germline ends. CDR3 length: 18 amino acids. In nucleotides, the CDR3 is TGTGCCAGCAGTGGCTGGGGGCCCCGACTAGCATTGGGAGAGACCCAGTACTTC. It yields the protein CASSGWGPRLALGETQYF.